The 25 T cell receptor beta chains presented below share a single source sample, sequenced in a study of blood T cell repertoires in COVID-19. Here immunoSEQ multiplex PCR was the method, and the copy in TCRdb shows in-frame clones only, minus some. This sample has 120,000 to 150,000 clones; around 84% occur once, and the top ten carry 7% to 10%. Material: peripheral blood. The receptors derive from a woman in her sixties with acute or convalescent COVID-19.

This chain's CDR3 is CASGQGATTGETQYF. The DNA of the CDR3 is TGTGCCAGCGGACAGGGGGCGACCACGGGAGAGACCCAGTACTTC. V gene TRBV2 combines with J gene TRBJ2-5; 11 positions match TRBD1. J was trimmed by 4 bases and V by 8 bases; bases with no gene match: 9. The CDR3 runs 15 residues. The germline V gene has CDR1 SNHLY and CDR2 FYNNEI.

This sequence joins TRBV29-1 and TRBJ2-7, with 9 bases aligning to TRBD1. From germline, CDR1 is SQVTM and CDR2 ANQGSEA. V dropped 3 bases and J dropped 3; count of bases not matched to a gene: 6. The CDR3 loop spans 14 amino acids. The CDR3 sequence: CSVEDRDRDYEQYF. The CDR3 DNA sequence: TGCAGCGTTGAGGACCGGGACAGGGACTACGAGCAGTACTTC.

The genes are TRBV5-1 and TRBJ2-7; D uncertain. Germline V gene data show CDR1 as SGHRS and CDR2 as YFSETQ. This CDR3 region has 13 residues. V was shortened by 0 bases and J by 4 bases, with 8 bases between the two germline ends. CDR3 in amino acids: CASSLAGMYEQYF. The CDR3 DNA reads as TGCGCCAGCAGCTTGGCCGGTATGTACGAGCAGTACTTC.

The chain is built from TRBV6-5 and TRBJ2-6, with D uncertain. Germline CDR1 and CDR2: MNHEY and SVGAGI. The ends were cut back, 6 bases at V and 0 bases at J, with 9 bases in the middle. CDR3 size: 15 residues. Here the CDR3 DNA reads TGTGCCAGCAGCCCCCTTAGCTCTGGGGCCAACGTCCTGACTTTC. As protein: CASSPLSSGANVLTF.

This chain uses TRBV19 with TRBJ1-2; D is unresolved. The CDR3 covers 14 residues. The germline V gene has CDR1 LNHDA and CDR2 SQIVND (reference sequence). V lost 7 bases and J lost 0, with 12 bases in between. The CDR3 loop reads CASTPPGTNYGYTF. Here the CDR3 DNA reads TGTGCCAGTACCCCACCGGGGACTAACTATGGCTACACCTTC.

The chain uses TRBV19 and TRBJ2-3; TRBD1 aligns across 7 bases. CDR1 is LNHDA and CDR2 is SQIVND in the germline V gene (reference sequence). V shed 8 bases, J shed 6 bases, and the junction held 14 bases outside the gene matches. There are 15 residues in the CDR3. CDR3: CASSTNRGNIDTQYF. CDR3 DNA sequence: TGTGCCAGTTCCACCAACAGGGGCAACATCGATACGCAGTATTTT. The complete variable domain, with remaining parts taken from reference TRBV19 and TRBJ2-3, reads DGGITQSPKYLFRKEGQNVTLSCEQNLNHDAMYWYRQDPGQGLRLIYYSQIVNDFQKGDIAEGYSVSREKKESFPLTVTSAQKNPTAFYLCASSTNRGNIDTQYFGPGTRLTVL.

The V and J genes are TRBV19 and TRBJ2-7, with TRBD1 matching over 8 bases. This CDR3 spans 15 amino acids. Germline V gives CDR1 LNHDA, CDR2 SQIVND (reference sequence). Trimming cost V 9 bases and J 7 bases; bases outside gene matches: 17. The CDR3 DNA sequence: TGTGCCAGCAATAGCCCGGGACAGGCCCTGCAGGAGCAGTACTTC. It yields the protein CASNSPGQALQEQYF.

This chain links TRBV28 with TRBJ1-2; possible D gene TRBD1, 5 bases. Trimming left V 5 bases short and J 2 bases short, with 9 bases between. The germline V gene has CDR1 MDHEN and CDR2 SYDVKM. There are 13 residues in the CDR3. In DNA form, the CDR3 reads TGTGCCAGCAGTGGGGGGTGGAACTATGGCTACACCTTC. Its translation is CASSGGWNYGYTF.

The chain carries TRBV10-3 and TRBJ2-7, with 11 bases lining up with TRBD1. Trimming removed 7 bases from V and 4 bases from J; junction bases left unmatched: 6. This CDR3 contains 14 residues. From germline, CDR1 is ENHRY and CDR2 SYGVKD. This CDR3 is CAIMTGTGGYEQYF. The CDR3 DNA follows: TGTGCCATCATGACCGGGACAGGGGGTTACGAGCAGTACTTC.

The chain links TRBV5-8 to TRBJ2-3, with D possibly being TRBD2 (5 bases). The CDR3 sequence is 14 residues long. Trimming removed 0 bases at V and 6 bases at J, with 11 bases between. In germline, CDR1 is SGHTS, CDR2 YDEGEE. In DNA form, the CDR3 reads TGTGCCAGCAGCTTGGCCACTAGTGGGGATACGCAGTATTTT. It translates to CASSLATSGDTQYF.

The CDR3 spells CASSYLAGEAFF. The CDR3 nucleotides are TGTGCCAGCAGTTACTTGGCAGGGGAAGCTTTCTTT. This chain uses TRBV6-2 or TRBV6-3 with TRBJ1-1; weak D call: TRBD1 (5 bases). This CDR3 has 12 residues. Trimming took 1 base from V and 8 from J, leaving 8 bases between them. Germline values: CDR1 MNHEY, CDR2 SVGEGT.

V is TRBV7-2 and J is TRBJ2-7; 8 bases fit TRBD2. Germline-derived CDR1 and CDR2 are SGHTA and FQGNSA. The CDR3 totals 15 residues. Trimming took 0 bases from V and 5 from J; bases not matched to a gene: 6. CDR3 amino acids: CASSLAGTSPHEQYF. The CDR3 region has the DNA TGTGCCAGCAGCTTAGCCGGGACTAGTCCCCACGAGCAGTACTTC.

This chain links TRBV2 with TRBJ1-1; D remains unclear. This CDR3 has 14 amino acids. Germline loops: CDR1 SNHLY, CDR2 FYNNEI. The V and J ends lost 10 bases and 0 bases respectively, with 15 bases between them. CDR3 nucleotide sequence: TGTGCCACGCGGGGATTCACTATGAACACTGAAGCTTTCTTT. Encoded protein: CATRGFTMNTEAFF. The entire variable domain, with the rest obtained from reference TRBV2 and TRBJ1-1, is as follows: EPEVTQTPSHQVTQMGQEVILRCVPISNHLYFYWYRQILGQKVEFLVSFYNNEISEKSEIFDDQFSVERPDGSNFTLKIRSTKLEDSAMYFCATRGFTMNTEAFFGQGTRLTVV.

This clone showed up just once. The chain has TRBV19 and TRBJ1-2; 7 nucleotides line up with TRBD1. From germline, CDR1 is LNHDA and CDR2 SQIVND (reference sequence). The CDR3 sequence is 15 residues long. Trimming cost V 4 bases and J 1 base; bases outside gene matches: 6. In DNA, the CDR3 is TGTGCCAGTAGTACCCTTCAGGGGGGTAACTATGGCTACACCTTC. This codes for CASSTLQGGNYGYTF.

The chain links TRBV5-6 to TRBJ2-5; tentative D call: TRBD2 (6 bases). V dropped 2 bases and J dropped 1 base, with 6 bases sitting between them. Germline V lookup: CDR1 SGHDT, CDR2 YYEEEE. The CDR3 totals 13 residues. This CDR3 reads CASSFGGQETQYF. CDR3 DNA: TGTGCCAGCAGCTTCGGGGGCCAAGAGACCCAGTACTTC.

The genes are TRBV12-3 or TRBV12-4 and TRBJ2-5; maybe TRBD1 (5 bases). This CDR3 contains 13 residues. Between the trimmed V and J ends, which lost 3 bases and 5 bases, there was a span of 10 bases. CDR3 in DNA: TGTGCCAGCAGTTTGGGGCAGGTGGAGACCCAGTACTTC. Translated: CASSLGQVETQYF.

This chain's CDR3 is CASSLMGQGNTGELFF. The DNA of the CDR3 is TGTGCCAGCAGCTTAATGGGGCAGGGGAACACCGGGGAGCTGTTTTTT. The chain combines TRBV7-3 with TRBJ2-2; possibly TRBD1 for D (5 bases). CDR1 and CDR2 from the germline V gene are SGHTA and FQGTGA. V lost 1 base and J 1 base, leaving 10 bases between the germline ends. This CDR3 contains 16 residues.

This rearrangement joins TRBV6-1 to TRBJ1-5, with 10 bases that match TRBD1. The CDR3 runs to 15 residues. CDR1 and CDR2 from the germline V gene are MNHNS and SASEGT. V was pared by 2 bases and J by 6 bases, with 4 bases of the junction left unmatched. The CDR3 protein is CASSEMGQGSQPQHF. The CDR3 region has the DNA TGTGCCAGCAGTGAAATGGGACAGGGGAGTCAGCCCCAGCATTTT.

The genes are TRBV28 and TRBJ1-3; the D is unclear. V lost 6 bases and J lost 6, with 15 bases in between. The CDR3 runs to 14 residues. Germline assignment: CDR1 MDHEN and CDR2 SYDVKM. The CDR3 spells CASSPLSVLNTIYF. The CDR3 nucleotides are TGTGCCAGCAGCCCTCTGTCGGTCTTAAACACCATATATTTT.

The chain has TRBV6-5 and TRBJ2-7; D perhaps matches TRBD1 (6 bases). The germline V gene has CDR1 MNHEY and CDR2 SVGAGI. This CDR3 has 16 residues. V was pared by 2 bases and J by 2 bases, with 16 bases between. CDR3 coding DNA: TGTGCCAGCAGTTACCAACCTTACAGGGCCACCTACGAGCAGTACTTC. This translates into CASSYQPYRATYEQYF.

The gene calls are TRBV12-3 or TRBV12-4 and TRBJ1-1; 9 positions agree with TRBD1. Germline trimming cut 3 bases from V and 4 bases from J; bases unmatched to any gene: 0. This CDR3 contains 13 residues. CDR3 coding DNA: TGTGCCAGCAGTTTGGGACAGGGCACTGAAGCTTTCTTT. Its protein product is CASSLGQGTEAFF.

The genes are TRBV4-3 and TRBJ1-3; D is ambiguous. The V gene lost 0 bases and the J gene lost 2 bases, with 8 bases spanning the gap. The V gene's germline CDR1 is LGHNA and CDR2 YSLEER. The CDR3 extends over 15 amino acids. CDR3 bases: TGCGCCAGCAGCCAAGAACACAGTCCTGGAAACACCATATATTTT. Its translation is CASSQEHSPGNTIYF.

The chain links TRBV30 to TRBJ1-6; D gene ambiguous. CDR1 and CDR2 (germline): GTSNPN, SVGIG (reference sequence). Trimming cost V 1 base and J 8 bases, with 9 bases left between them. This CDR3 is 13 amino acids long. This chain's CDR3 is CAWSGGDDSPLHF. The CDR3 DNA reads as TGTGCCTGGAGTGGCGGGGATGATTCACCCCTCCACTTT.

Here the CDR3 DNA reads TGTGCCAGCAGCCAAGACAGGAACACTGAAGCTTTCTTT. Translating it yields CASSQDRNTEAFF. The chain uses TRBV11-3 and TRBJ1-1; TRBD1 is a possible D gene (5 bases). The CDR3 length is 13 residues. Trimming removed 5 bases from V and 1 base from J, with 8 bases in between. The germline V gene encodes CDR1 SGHNT and CDR2 YENEEA.

The sample holds one count of this clone. The chain has TRBV6-6 and TRBJ2-5, with D possibly being TRBD2 (6 bases). Trimming left V 2 bases short and J 4 bases short, with 17 bases between. Germline CDR1 is MNHNY and CDR2 is SVGAGI (reference sequence). The CDR3 runs to 16 residues. The CDR3 bases are TGTGCCAGCAGTTACCCGGGGGAATGGCCGGTAGAGACCCAGTACTTC. It encodes CASSYPGEWPVETQYF.